One and the same sample provided the 11 T cell receptor beta chains below, sequenced in a study of CD8+ T cells in alopecia areata. The treatment is: oral pan-JAK inhibitor, 5-10 mg twice daily. RNA extraction was followed by reverse transcription into cDNA, which acted as the sequencing template. TCRdb's table, derived via immunoSEQ multiplex PCR, lists solely in-frame clones and lacks some. The repertoire holds 210,000 or so clones, with more than 60% as singletons. The specimen comprised CD4+ T cells sorted from blood, sampled between weeks 43 and 45, from a patient treated with tofacitinib. Every receptor here comes from a human donor with alopecia areata.

The chain links TRBV5-6 to TRBJ1-5; possible D gene TRBD1, 6 bases. The length of the CDR3 is 13 residues. V lost 3 bases and J lost 4, with 8 bases in between. CDR1 SGHDT and CDR2 YYEEEE come from the germline V gene. CDR3 protein: CASSSTGNQPQHF. The CDR3 nucleotides are TGTGCCAGCAGCTCCACAGGGAATCAGCCCCAGCATTTT.

A few counts support this clone. The CDR3 here is CASSSPGQPIYNEQFF. As DNA, the CDR3 is TGTGCCAGCAGCTCACCGGGACAACCTATCTACAATGAGCAGTTCTTC. The chain couples TRBV5-5 to TRBJ2-1, with D perhaps matching TRBD1 (6 bases). The length of the CDR3 is 16 residues. The ends were cut back, 3 bases at V and 3 bases at J, with 16 bases in the middle. Germline assignment: CDR1 SGHKS and CDR2 YYEKEE (reference sequence).

This clone was seen more than once but under ten times. CDR3 sequence: CASSLIHEQYF. CDR3 DNA: TGTGCCAGCAGCTTGATCCACGAGCAGTACTTC. The rearrangement joins TRBV7-9 to TRBJ2-7; no clear D. The V gene lost 3 bases and the J gene lost 5 bases, with 5 bases spanning the gap. Germline CDR1 reads SEHNR; CDR2 reads FQNEAQ (reference sequence). The CDR3 length is 11 residues.

This sequence joins TRBV7-2 and TRBJ2-7; 8 nucleotides agree with TRBD2. The trim removed 1 base at V and 2 bases at J, leaving 4 bases unmatched. CDR3 length equals 15 residues. CDR1 SGHTA and CDR2 FQGNSA come from the germline V gene. CDR3 coding DNA: TGTGCCAGCAGCTTAGACTTTAGCGGGGCCTACGAGCAGTACTTC. It codes for CASSLDFSGAYEQYF.

This clone was counted a few times. This rearrangement joins TRBV6-1 to TRBJ2-1, with TRBD2 identical over 7 bases. Trimming at V came to 6 bases and at J to 6 bases, leaving 11 bases not matched to a gene. This CDR3 contains 15 residues. Germline values: CDR1 MNHNS, CDR2 SASEGT. CDR3: CASSFSVGRGNEQFF. For the CDR3, the DNA is TGTGCCAGCAGCTTCTCGGTGGGGAGGGGCAATGAGCAGTTCTTC.

Only a few counts were recorded for this clone. The sample contains more than one DNA sequence encoding this CDR3. This chain uses TRBV4-3 with TRBJ2-2, with 7 positions matching TRBD2. The length of the CDR3 is 15 residues. Germline V CDR1 and CDR2: LGHNA, YSLEER. V was clipped by 3 bases and J by 0 bases; unmatched bases: 1. The CDR3 spells CASSQGTTNTGELFF. In DNA form, the CDR3 reads TGCGCCAGCAGCCAGGGGACTACGAACACCGGGGAGCTGTTTTTT.

V and J are TRBV29-1 and TRBJ2-2; 9 positions match TRBD1. This CDR3 has 13 residues. Germline V gives CDR1 SQVTM, CDR2 ANQGSEA. V lost 6 bases, J lost 7 bases, and 6 bases stayed unmatched. The CDR3 loop is CSVIGTGSGELFF. The CDR3 DNA follows: TGCAGCGTCATCGGGACAGGGAGCGGGGAGCTGTTTTTT.

This clone was detected only a few times. J is TRBJ1-1 and V is TRBV9; 9 bases line up with TRBD1. The J segment lost 3 bases and the V segment lost 4 bases, leaving 7 bases of the junction unmatched. Germline V CDR1 and CDR2: SGDLS, YYNGEE. This CDR3 has 15 amino acids. CDR3 coding DNA: TGTGCCAGCAGCTTACGGACAGGGGAGGACACTGAAGCTTTCTTT. It specifies CASSLRTGEDTEAFF.

In DNA form, the CDR3 reads TGTGCCACCAGCAGAGACCTCCCGGCAACTAATGAAAAACTGTTTTTT. Translating gives CATSRDLPATNEKLFF. This chain joins TRBV15 and TRBJ1-4; D gene unclear. CDR1 is LNHNV and CDR2 is YYDKDF in the germline V gene (reference sequence). Trimming pared 0 bases from V and 0 bases from J, leaving 8 bases between. The CDR3 is 16 residues long.

This clone showed up just once. One end of the junction fails to match germline, which may point to a read error. The chain links TRBV5-1 to TRBJ2-7, with D possibly matching TRBD1 (5 bases). Germline V gene lookup returns CDR1 SGHRS and CDR2 YFSETQ. The CDR3 has 13 amino acids. The CDR3 spells CTSSLGQSYEQYF. The DNA for the CDR3 is TGCACCAGCAGCTTGGGGCAGAGCTACGAGCAGTACTTC.

The rearrangement joins TRBV4-3 to TRBJ2-1; tentative D call: TRBD2 (6 bases). The CDR3 covers 16 residues. Germline CDR1 is LGHNA and CDR2 is YSLEER. Trimming took off 0 bases at V and 9 bases at J, with 18 bases between the two ends. CDR3 loop: CASSQDLGTPTFEQFF. CDR3 bases: TGCGCCAGCAGCCAAGATTTAGGGACTCCGACCTTTGAGCAGTTCTTC.